A selection of T cell receptor beta chains follows, all from one sample in a study of T cell changes during pregnancy in multiple sclerosis. Assay used: immunoSEQ multiplex PCR; TCRdb lists only in-frame clones, some missing. The sample includes roughly 110,000 clones, about 90% of them seen just once. This specimen was peripheral blood, taken before pregnancy. All receptors come from a female donor with multiple sclerosis, enrolled in a pregnancy study. Each CDR3 is given with its conserved first and last residue. Each record gives: clone size, V gene, J gene, D gene, CDR3 DNA, CDR3 protein. A D gene is named only where the DNA matches it firmly. Part of the rows lack a size; the others show once, few, many or a class for expanded clones.

NA	TRBV6-1	TRBJ1-5	NA	TGTGCCAGCACCCAAACAGGGTGGGATCAGCCCCAGCATTTT	CASTQTGWDQPQHF
NA	TRBV19	TRBJ2-7	TRBD2	TGTGCCAGTAGTAGGTACGGGGGGTCCATCTCCTACGAGCAGTACTTC	CASSRYGGSISYEQYF
NA	TRBV27	TRBJ2-7	TRBD1	TGTGCCAGCAGTTACAGGGGGCTCCCCTACGAGCAGTACTTC	CASSYRGLPYEQYF
NA	TRBV18	TRBJ2-6	NA	TGTGCCAGCTCACCGCGACAGAAACTCTCTGGGGCCAACGTCCTGACTTTC	CASSPRQKLSGANVLTF
NA	TRBV7-9	TRBJ2-7	NA	TGTGCCAGCAGCTTACCAGGCTCCTACGAGCAGTACTTC	CASSLPGSYEQYF
NA	TRBV7-2	TRBJ1-5	TRBD1	TGTGCCAGCAGCTTAAGGCAGACAGGGGTTGGTCAGCCCCAGCATTTT	CASSLRQTGVGQPQHF
NA	TRBV2	TRBJ2-7	NA	TGTGCCAGCAGAGCCGCCCTAGCACTAGGTTCCTACGAGCAGTACTTC	CASRAALALGSYEQYF
NA	TRBV5-1	TRBJ1-1	NA	TGCGCCAGCAGCTTGGGGGGAGGGATGAACACTGAAGCTTTCTTT	CASSLGGGMNTEAFF
NA	TRBV15	TRBJ1-1	NA	TGTGCCACCAGCAGAGGGGCGAGGGAGGGCACTGAAGCTTTCTTT	CATSRGAREGTEAFF
NA	TRBV5-1	TRBJ2-7	NA	TGCGCCAGCAGCCCGCCGGGGGAATACGAGCAGTACTTC	CASSPPGEYEQYF
NA	TRBV6-5	TRBJ1-5	TRBD1	TGTGCCAGCACTGGACAGGGGGCAAATCAGCCCCAGCATTTT	CASTGQGANQPQHF
NA	TRBV2	TRBJ1-1	NA	TGTGCCAGCAACGACCGGGGGACCAACACTGAAGCTTTCTTT	CASNDRGTNTEAFF
once	TRBV7-3	TRBJ2-3	TRBD2	TGTGCCAGCAGGGTCCTGCAGCGGGGGGGGGCAGATACGCAGTATTTT	CASRVLQRGGADTQYF
NA	TRBV20-1	TRBJ2-5	NA	TGCAGTGCTGAGTTTTCGGAGACCCAGTACTTC	CSAEFSETQYF
NA	TRBV9	TRBJ1-3	NA	TGTGCCAGCAGCGTGGCCGGGATCGGAAACACCATATATTTT	CASSVAGIGNTIYF
NA	TRBV7-3	TRBJ2-7	TRBD2	TGTGCCAGCAGCTTAAACGCGGGAGGGACCTACGAGCAGTACTTC	CASSLNAGGTYEQYF
NA	TRBV6-1	TRBJ2-7	NA	TGTGCCAGCAGTGAAGGTATGAGCTCCTACGAGCAGTACTTC	CASSEGMSSYEQYF
NA	TRBV2	TRBJ2-7	NA	TGTGCCAGCACTCTGACAGATCGCGGGACGCACGAGCAGTACTTC	CASTLTDRGTHEQYF
NA	TRBV5-1	TRBJ1-1	TRBD1	TGCGCCAGCAGCACTCGACAGGGTAGCACTGAAGCTTTCTTT	CASSTRQGSTEAFF
NA	TRBV4-3	TRBJ1-2	TRBD1	TGCGCCAGCAGCCAAGATACAGGGGCCCCTCCCCTCAACTATGGCTACACCTTC	CASSQDTGAPPLNYGYTF
NA	TRBV6-4	TRBJ2-3	NA	TGTGCCAGCAGTGACATCAAAGGGGGAGATACGCAGTATTTT	CASSDIKGGDTQYF
NA	TRBV5-1	TRBJ2-7	NA	TGCGCCAGCAGCTTGGCCTTAGGACAGCTACAAACCTACGAGCAGTACTTC	CASSLALGQLQTYEQYF
NA	TRBV19	TRBJ2-1	TRBD2	TGTGCCAGTAGGATGGTAGCGGGAGGGGGGGACAATGAGCAGTTCTTC	CASRMVAGGGDNEQFF
few	TRBV6-1	TRBJ2-7	TRBD2	TGTGCCAGTAATAGCGGGAGGGGCTACGAGCAGTACTTC	CASNSGRGYEQYF
NA	TRBV29-1	TRBJ2-3	TRBD1	TGCAGCGTTGATCAGGGGGCTGGCACAGATACGCAGTATTTT	CSVDQGAGTDTQYF
NA	TRBV28	TRBJ2-7	TRBD1	TGTGCCAGCAGATTAGGGGGCGACTCTACAGAGCAGTACTTC	CASRLGGDSTEQYF
many	TRBV2	TRBJ2-7	TRBD2	TGTGCCAGCCACGGACTAGGCGAGCAGTACTTC	CASHGLGEQYF
NA	TRBV19	TRBJ1-6	TRBD1	TGTGCCAGTAGATGGACAGGGGAAGGTTCACCCCTCCACTTT	CASRWTGEGSPLHF
NA	TRBV18	TRBJ1-5	TRBD1	TGTGCCAGCTCACAATCCAGGGGGAATCAGCCCCAGCATTTT	CASSQSRGNQPQHF
NA	TRBV6-5	TRBJ1-3	NA	TGTGCCAGCAGTTTCCTCTCTGGAAACACCATATATTTT	CASSFLSGNTIYF
NA	TRBV18	TRBJ2-7	TRBD2	TGTGCCAGCTCACCCGGGACTAGTTTTGGTGCCGAGCAGTACTTC	CASSPGTSFGAEQYF
NA	TRBV19	TRBJ1-1	TRBD1	TGTGCCAGCGCAACCATCCAGGGGGCCGGTGGGAACACTGAAGCTTTCTTT	CASATIQGAGGNTEAFF
NA	TRBV6-6	TRBJ2-1	TRBD2	TGTGCCACCATCCCCGCTACTAGCGGGCGCTACAATGAGCAGTTCTTC	CATIPATSGRYNEQFF
NA	TRBV4-3	TRBJ2-7	TRBD2	TGCGCCAGCAGCCAAGATACTAGCGGGGGTATCGGGCAGTACTTC	CASSQDTSGGIGQYF